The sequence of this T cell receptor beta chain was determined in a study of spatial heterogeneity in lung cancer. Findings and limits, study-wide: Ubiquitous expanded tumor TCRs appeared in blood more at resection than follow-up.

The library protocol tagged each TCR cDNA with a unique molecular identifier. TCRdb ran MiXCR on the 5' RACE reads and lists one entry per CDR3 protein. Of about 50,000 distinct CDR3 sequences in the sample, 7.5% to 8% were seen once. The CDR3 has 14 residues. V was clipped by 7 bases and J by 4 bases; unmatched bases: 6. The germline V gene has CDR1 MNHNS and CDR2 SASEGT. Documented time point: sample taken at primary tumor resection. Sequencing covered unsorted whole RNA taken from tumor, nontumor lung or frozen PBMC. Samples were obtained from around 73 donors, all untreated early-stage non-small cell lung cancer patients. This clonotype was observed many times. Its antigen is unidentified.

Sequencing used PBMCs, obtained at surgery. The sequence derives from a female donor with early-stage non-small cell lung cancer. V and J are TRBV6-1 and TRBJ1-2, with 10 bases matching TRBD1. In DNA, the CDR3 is TGTGCCAGCACACCGGACAGGGGGAGCTATGGCTACACCTTC. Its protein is CASTPDRGSYGYTF.